The clone carrying this TCR beta chain was picked up many times. Its antigen is not known. This sample is drawn from a study of CD8 T cells in ankylosing spondylitis. Whole-study results and caveats: Earlier reports found some motif variants in synovial fluid and blood in reactive arthritis. Roughly eight highly homologous variants made up a TCR beta motif, and this motif appeared characteristic of ankylosing spondylitis blood. Reportedly, significant enrichment of disease-linked clones occurred in matched ankylosing spondylitis synovial fluid.

The germline V gene encodes CDR1 LGHNT and CDR2 FRNRAP. V was pared by 9 bases and J by 5 bases, with 14 bases between. This CDR3 is built from 13 residues. It was by quantitative 5'-RACE with molecular barcodes that TCR beta libraries were made. TCRdb reprocessed the 5' RACE reads via MiXCR and lists one record per CDR3 protein. The top ten clones hold over 7% of a sample with about 160,000 distinct CDR3 sequences, around 16% of them seen once. The sequence was obtained from a male donor with ankylosing spondylitis or in good health (not recorded which). The sample consisted of blood, either unsorted or a sorted T cell fraction (not recorded which). The chain has TRBV12-5 and TRBJ2-1; D could derive from TRBD1 or TRBD2 (5 bases each). The CDR3 nucleotides are TGTGCTAGCAGGAACTCGGGACACAATGAGCAGTTCTTC. Translated: CASRNSGHNEQFF.